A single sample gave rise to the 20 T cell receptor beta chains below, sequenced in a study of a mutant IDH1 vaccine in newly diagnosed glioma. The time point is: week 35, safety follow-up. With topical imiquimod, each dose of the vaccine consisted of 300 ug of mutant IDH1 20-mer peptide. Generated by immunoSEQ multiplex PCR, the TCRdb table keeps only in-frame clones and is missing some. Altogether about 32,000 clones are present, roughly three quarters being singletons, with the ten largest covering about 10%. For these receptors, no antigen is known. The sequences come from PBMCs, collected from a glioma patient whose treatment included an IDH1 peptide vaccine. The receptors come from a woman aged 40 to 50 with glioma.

The CDR3 sequence: CASSFRRGSSYNEQFF. CDR3 bases: TGTGCCAGCAGCTTCCGGCGGGGGAGCTCCTACAATGAGCAGTTCTTC. V is TRBV5-4 and J is TRBJ2-1; 7 bases are a match to TRBD2. V dropped 2 bases and J dropped 0; count of bases not matched to a gene: 5. Per the germline V gene, CDR1 is SGHNT and CDR2 is YYREEE (reference sequence). The CDR3 loop spans 16 amino acids.

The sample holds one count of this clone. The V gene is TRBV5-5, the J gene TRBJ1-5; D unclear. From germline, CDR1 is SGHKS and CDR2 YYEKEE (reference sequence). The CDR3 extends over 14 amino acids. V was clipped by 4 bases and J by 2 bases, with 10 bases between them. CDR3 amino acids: CASSPAGGNQPQHF. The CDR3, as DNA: TGTGCCAGCAGCCCGGCCGGGGGCAATCAGCCCCAGCATTTT.

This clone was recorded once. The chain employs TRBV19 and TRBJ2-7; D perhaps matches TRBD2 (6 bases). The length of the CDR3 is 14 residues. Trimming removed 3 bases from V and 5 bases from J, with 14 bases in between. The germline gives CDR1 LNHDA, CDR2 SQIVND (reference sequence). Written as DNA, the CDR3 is TGTGCCAGTAGTATCGGGACTGCCAGCCACGAGCAGTACTTC. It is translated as CASSIGTASHEQYF.

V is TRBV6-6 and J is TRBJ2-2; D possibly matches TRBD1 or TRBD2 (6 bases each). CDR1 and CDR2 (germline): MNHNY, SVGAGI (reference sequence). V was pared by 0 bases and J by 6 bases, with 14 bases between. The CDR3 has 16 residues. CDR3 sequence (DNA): TGTGCCAGCAGTTACTCAATTCGGGGGCCCGCCGGGGAGCTGTTTTTT. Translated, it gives CASSYSIRGPAGELFF.

CDR3 bases: TGTGCCAGCAGCTTAAGGCAGGGGGCGCGTGAGCAGTACTTC. Its protein product is CASSLRQGAREQYF. The chain joins TRBV11-3 to TRBJ2-7, with 8 positions matching TRBD1. CDR1 and CDR2 from the germline V gene are SGHNT and YENEEA. V shed 2 bases and J 7 bases; nucleotides not matched to a gene: 7. CDR3 size: 14 residues.

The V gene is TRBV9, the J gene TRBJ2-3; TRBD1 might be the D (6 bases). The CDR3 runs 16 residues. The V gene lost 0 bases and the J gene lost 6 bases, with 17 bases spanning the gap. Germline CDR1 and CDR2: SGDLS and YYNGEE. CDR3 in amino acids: CASSVGQGNDADTQYF. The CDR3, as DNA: TGTGCCAGCAGCGTAGGTCAGGGGAATGATGCGGATACGCAGTATTTT.

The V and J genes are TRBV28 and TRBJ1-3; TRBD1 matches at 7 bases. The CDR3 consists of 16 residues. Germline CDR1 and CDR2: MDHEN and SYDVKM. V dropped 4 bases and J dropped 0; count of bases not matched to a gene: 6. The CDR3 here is CASSSGQVSSGNTIYF. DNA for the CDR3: TGTGCCAGCAGTTCAGGACAGGTTAGCTCTGGAAACACCATATATTTT.

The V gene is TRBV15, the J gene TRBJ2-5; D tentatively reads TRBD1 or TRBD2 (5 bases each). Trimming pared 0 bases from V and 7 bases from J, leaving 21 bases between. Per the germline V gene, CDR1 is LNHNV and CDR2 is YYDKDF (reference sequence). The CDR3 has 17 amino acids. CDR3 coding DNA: TGTGCCACCAGCAGAGAACTTACAGGTTACCCACGGGGGACCCAGTACTTC. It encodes CATSRELTGYPRGTQYF. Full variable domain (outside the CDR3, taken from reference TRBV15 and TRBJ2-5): DAMVIQNPRYQVTQFGKPVTLSCSQTLNHNVMYWYQQKSSQAPKLLFHYYDKDFNNEADTPDNFQSRRPNTSFCFLDIRSPGLGDTAMYLCATSRELTGYPRGTQYFGPGTRLLVL.

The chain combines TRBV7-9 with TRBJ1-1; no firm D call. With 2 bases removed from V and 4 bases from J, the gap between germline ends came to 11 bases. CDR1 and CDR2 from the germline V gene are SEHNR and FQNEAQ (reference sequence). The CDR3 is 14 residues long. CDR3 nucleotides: TGTGCCAGCAGCTTAACGGCGGCGGTCACTGAAGCTTTCTTT. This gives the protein CASSLTAAVTEAFF. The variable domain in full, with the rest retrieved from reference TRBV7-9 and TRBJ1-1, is DTGVSQNPRHKITKRGQNVTFRCDPISEHNRLYWYRQTLGQGPEFLTYFQNEAQLEKSRLLSDRFSAERPKGSFSTLEIQRTEQGDSAMYLCASSLTAAVTEAFFGQGTRLTVV.

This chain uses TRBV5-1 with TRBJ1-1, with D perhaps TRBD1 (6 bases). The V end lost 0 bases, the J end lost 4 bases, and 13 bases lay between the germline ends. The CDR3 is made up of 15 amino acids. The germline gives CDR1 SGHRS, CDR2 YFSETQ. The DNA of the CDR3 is TGCGCCAGCAGCTTGGACCAACCAGGGGTCACTGAAGCTTTCTTT. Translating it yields CASSLDQPGVTEAFF.

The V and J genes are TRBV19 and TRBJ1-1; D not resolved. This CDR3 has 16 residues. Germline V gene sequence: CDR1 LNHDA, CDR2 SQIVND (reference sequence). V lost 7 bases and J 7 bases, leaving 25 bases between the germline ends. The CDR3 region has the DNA TGTGCCAGTAATTCTTACGGACGATCGTCTCTCATTGAAGCTTTCTTT. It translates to CASNSYGRSSLIEAFF.

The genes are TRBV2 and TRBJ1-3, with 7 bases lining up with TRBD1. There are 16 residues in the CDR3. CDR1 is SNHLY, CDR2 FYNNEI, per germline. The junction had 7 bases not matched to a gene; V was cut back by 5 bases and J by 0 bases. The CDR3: CASSFLDRSSGNTIYF. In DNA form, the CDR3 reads TGTGCCAGCAGTTTCCTGGACAGGTCCTCTGGAAACACCATATATTTT.

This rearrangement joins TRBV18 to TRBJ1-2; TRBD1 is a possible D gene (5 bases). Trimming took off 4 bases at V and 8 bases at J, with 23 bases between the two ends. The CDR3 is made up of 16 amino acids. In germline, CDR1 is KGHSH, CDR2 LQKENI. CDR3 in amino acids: CASSLEGRQGPRGYTF. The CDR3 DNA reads TGTGCCAGCTCACTTGAGGGGAGGCAGGGTCCGCGGGGCTACACCTTC. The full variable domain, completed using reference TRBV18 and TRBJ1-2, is NAGVMQNPRHLVRRRGQEARLRCSPMKGHSHVYWYRQLPEEGLKFMVYLQKENIIDESGMPKERFSAEFPKEGPSILRIQQVVRGDSAAYFCASSLEGRQGPRGYTFGSGTRLTVV.

CDR3 sequence reads: CASSLKETSQETQYF. CDR3 nucleotides: TGTGCCAGCAGCTTAAAGGAGACTAGTCAAGAGACCCAGTACTTC. The chain couples TRBV5-4 to TRBJ2-5; D perhaps matches TRBD2 (6 bases). In germline, CDR1 is SGHNT, CDR2 YYREEE (reference sequence). Trimming stripped 2 bases from V and 2 bases from J, with 13 bases between. This CDR3 is built from 15 residues.

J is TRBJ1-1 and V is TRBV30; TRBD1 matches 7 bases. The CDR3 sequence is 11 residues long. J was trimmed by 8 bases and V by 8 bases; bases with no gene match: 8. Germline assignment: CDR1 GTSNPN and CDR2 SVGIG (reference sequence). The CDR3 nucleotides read TGTGCCGGACAGGAAATAACCGAAGCTTTCTTT. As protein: CAGQEITEAFF.

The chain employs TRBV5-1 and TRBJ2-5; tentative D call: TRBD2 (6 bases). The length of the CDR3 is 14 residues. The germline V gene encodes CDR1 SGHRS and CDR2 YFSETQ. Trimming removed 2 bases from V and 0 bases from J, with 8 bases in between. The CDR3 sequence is CASSFGLNQETQYF. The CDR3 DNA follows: TGCGCCAGCAGCTTCGGACTAAACCAAGAGACCCAGTACTTC.

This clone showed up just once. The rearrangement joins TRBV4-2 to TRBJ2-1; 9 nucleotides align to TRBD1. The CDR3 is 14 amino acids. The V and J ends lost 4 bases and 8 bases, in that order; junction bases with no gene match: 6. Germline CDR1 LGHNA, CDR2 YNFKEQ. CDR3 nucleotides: TGTGCCAGCAGCCTCGGGACAGGGTTCGATGAGCAGTTCTTC. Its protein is CASSLGTGFDEQFF.

CDR3 nucleotide sequence: TGTGCCAGTAGTATATATCCGCGGGAGGTTAACACTGAAGCTTTCTTT. It is translated as CASSIYPREVNTEAFF. This chain links TRBV19 with TRBJ1-1; D gene unclear. The length of the CDR3 is 16 residues. Trimming cost V 2 bases and J 2 bases, with 15 bases left between them. CDR1 and CDR2 (germline): LNHDA, SQIVND (reference sequence). The entire variable domain, with the rest obtained from reference TRBV19 and TRBJ1-1, is as follows: DGGITQSPKYLFRKEGQNVTLSCEQNLNHDAMYWYRQDPGQGLRLIYYSQIVNDFQKGDIAEGYSVSREKKESFPLTVTSAQKNPTAFYLCASSIYPREVNTEAFFGQGTRLTVV.

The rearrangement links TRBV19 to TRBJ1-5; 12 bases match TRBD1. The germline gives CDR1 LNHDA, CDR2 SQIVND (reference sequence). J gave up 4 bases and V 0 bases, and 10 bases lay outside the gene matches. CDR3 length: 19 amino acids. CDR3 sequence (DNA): TGTGCCAGTAGTATAGATTGGGGACAGGGGGCCCAAGGGAATCAGCCCCAGCATTTT. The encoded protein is CASSIDWGQGAQGNQPQHF.

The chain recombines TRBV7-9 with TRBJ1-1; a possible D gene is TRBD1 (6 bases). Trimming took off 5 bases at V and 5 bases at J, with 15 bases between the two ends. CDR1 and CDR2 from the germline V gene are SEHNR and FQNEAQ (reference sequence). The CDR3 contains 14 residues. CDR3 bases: TGTGCCAGCAGCCCCTTTGGAGGGGGGACTGAAGCTTTCTTT. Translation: CASSPFGGGTEAFF.